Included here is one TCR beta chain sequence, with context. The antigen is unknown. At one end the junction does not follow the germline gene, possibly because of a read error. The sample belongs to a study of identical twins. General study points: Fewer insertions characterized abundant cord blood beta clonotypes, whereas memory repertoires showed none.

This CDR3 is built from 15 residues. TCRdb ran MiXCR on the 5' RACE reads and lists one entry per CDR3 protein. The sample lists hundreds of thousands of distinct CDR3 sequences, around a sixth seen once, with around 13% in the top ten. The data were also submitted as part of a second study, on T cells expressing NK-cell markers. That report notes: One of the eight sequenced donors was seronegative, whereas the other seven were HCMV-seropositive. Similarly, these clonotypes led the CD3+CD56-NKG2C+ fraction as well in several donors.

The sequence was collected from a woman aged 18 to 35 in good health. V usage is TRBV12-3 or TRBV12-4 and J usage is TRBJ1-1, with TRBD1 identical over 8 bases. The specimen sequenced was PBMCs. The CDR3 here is CASSSGQGGATEAFF. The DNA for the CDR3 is TGTGCCAGCAGTTCAGGACAGGGCGGCGCCACTGAAGCATTCTTT.